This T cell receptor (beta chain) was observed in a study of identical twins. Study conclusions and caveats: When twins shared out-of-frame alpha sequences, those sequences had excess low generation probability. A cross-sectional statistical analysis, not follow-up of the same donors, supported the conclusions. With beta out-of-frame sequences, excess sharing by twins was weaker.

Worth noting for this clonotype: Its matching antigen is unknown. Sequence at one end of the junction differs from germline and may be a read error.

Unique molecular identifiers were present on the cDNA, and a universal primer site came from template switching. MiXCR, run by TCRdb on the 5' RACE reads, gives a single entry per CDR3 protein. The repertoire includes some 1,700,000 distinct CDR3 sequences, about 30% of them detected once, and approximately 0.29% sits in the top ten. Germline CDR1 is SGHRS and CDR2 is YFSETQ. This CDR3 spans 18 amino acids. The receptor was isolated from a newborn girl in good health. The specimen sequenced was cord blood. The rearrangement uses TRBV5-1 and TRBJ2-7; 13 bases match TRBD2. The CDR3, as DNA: TGCGCCAGCAACTTGGTACTAGCGGGGGGGGACTCCTACAATGAGCAGTACTTC. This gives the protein CASNLVLAGGDSYNEQYF.